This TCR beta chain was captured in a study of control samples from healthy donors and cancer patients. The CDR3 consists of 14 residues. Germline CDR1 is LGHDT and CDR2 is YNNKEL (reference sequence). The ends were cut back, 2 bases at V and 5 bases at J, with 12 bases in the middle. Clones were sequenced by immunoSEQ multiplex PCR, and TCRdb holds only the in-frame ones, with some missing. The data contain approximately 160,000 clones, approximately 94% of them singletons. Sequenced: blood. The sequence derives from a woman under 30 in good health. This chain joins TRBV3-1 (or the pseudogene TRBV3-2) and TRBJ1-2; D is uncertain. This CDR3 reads CASSQSADGYGYTF. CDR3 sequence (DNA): TGTGCCAGCAGCCAATCAGCGGACGGATATGGCTACACCTTC.